This T cell receptor beta chain was sequenced in a study of cytomegalovirus exposure and HLA in healthy donors. Notes on the study in general: The dataset shows that most TCR sequences were rare, while some public TCRs occurred in many donors.

CDR3 length equals 14 residues. Germline values: CDR1 SGHRS, CDR2 YFSETQ. V lost 4 bases to trimming and J lost 3 bases, with 10 bases between them. Turning to this clone: Its antigen is not identified.

The PCR contained 60 Vbeta and 13 Jbeta primers. In the original processing: Counted up in a later analysis, unique TCR beta chains came to about 83 million, with around 10 million shared. Data came from immunoSEQ multiplex PCR; TCRdb stores just in-frame clones and leaves some out. Clonal size and the V and J genes are those of that table, whereas D and trimming came from the DNA. The table records fewer than 250,000 clones, 82% of them present only once. The specimen sequenced was PBMCs. This chain joins TRBV5-1 and TRBJ2-2; D is uncertain. This sequence originates from a man aged 35 to 55 in good health and CMV-seropositive. CDR3 sequence reads: CASSVELYTGELFF. CDR3 sequence (DNA): TGCGCCAGCAGCGTCGAACTTTACACCGGGGAGCTGTTTTTT.